The source of this T cell receptor (beta chain) is a study of blood T cell repertoires in COVID-19. Study-level background: Material from acute and convalescent COVID-19 was sourced from the United States, Italy and Spain. T cells, B-cell-depleted T cells, or PBMCs provided the cDNA or gDNA that served as material.

The CDR3 contains 15 residues. V was pared by 3 bases and J by 5 bases, with 9 bases of the junction left unmatched. CDR1 SGHTA and CDR2 FQGNSA come from the germline V gene. Study processing details: It was from reference gene primer amplification that nucleated cell counts were estimated. Produced via immunoSEQ multiplex PCR; TCRdb's table is partial and in-frame only. That table gives V, J and clone size, and the DNA gave D and trimming. The sample yields just over 60,000 clones, roughly 80% seen once. The clonotype originates from a woman of 80 years or more with active or convalescent COVID-19. The rearrangement uses TRBV7-2 and TRBJ1-1; 7 positions agree with TRBD1. The sample taken for sequencing was peripheral blood. The CDR3 DNA sequence: TGTGCCAGCAGCTTCCGACAGGGAGGAAGAACTGAAGCTTTCTTT. As protein: CASSFRQGGRTEAFF.